The rows below give T cell receptor beta chains drawn from one sample of a study of PD-L1 blockade in urothelial cancer. Assay: immunoSEQ multiplex PCR; the TCRdb copy retains only in-frame clones and omits some. The sample holds about 63,000 clones, roughly 80% seen once. The sample here was PBMCs, taken around atezolizumab (anti-PD-L1) treatment. The receptors come from a man aged 70 or older with urothelial cancer. Both conserved end residues are part of each CDR3. Each record gives: V gene, J gene, clone size, D gene, CDR3 protein, CDR3 DNA. The D gene is left open where the match is weak. Size is stated for part of the rows, as once, few or many counts, or as a class when the clone is expanded.

v_call: TRBV5-4; j_call: TRBJ2-3; clone_size: .; d_call: .; cdr3_aa: CASSPRQLGTDTQYF; cdr3_nt: TGTGCCAGCAGCCCTAGACAGCTAGGCACAGATACGCAGTATTTT
v_call: TRBV4-2; j_call: TRBJ2-3; clone_size: .; d_call: TRBD2; cdr3_aa: CASSSRTSGSTDTQYF; cdr3_nt: TGTGCCAGCAGCTCTAGGACTAGCGGGAGCACAGATACGCAGTATTTT
v_call: TRBV15; j_call: TRBJ2-3; clone_size: .; d_call: .; cdr3_aa: CATFLAFTDTQYF; cdr3_nt: TGTGCCACCTTCCTAGCGTTCACAGATACGCAGTATTTT
v_call: TRBV6-5; j_call: TRBJ2-1; clone_size: few; d_call: TRBD2; cdr3_aa: CASGLAGDLNEQFF; cdr3_nt: TGTGCCAGCGGGCTAGCGGGAGATCTGAATGAGCAGTTCTTC
v_call: TRBV29-1; j_call: TRBJ2-7; clone_size: few; d_call: TRBD2; cdr3_aa: CSVSPVRGGEQYF; cdr3_nt: TGCAGCGTTTCCCCCGTACGGGGGGGAGAGCAGTACTTC
v_call: TRBV19; j_call: TRBJ1-1; clone_size: .; d_call: TRBD1; cdr3_aa: CASSLGTANTEAFF; cdr3_nt: TGTGCCAGTAGTTTGGGGACAGCGAACACTGAAGCTTTCTTT
v_call: TRBV7-2; j_call: TRBJ2-1; clone_size: .; d_call: .; cdr3_aa: CASSLGPGGNEQFF; cdr3_nt: TGTGCCAGCAGCTTGGGGCCCGGGGGCAATGAGCAGTTCTTC
v_call: TRBV5-1; j_call: TRBJ2-1; clone_size: .; d_call: TRBD2; cdr3_aa: CASSLTDSGGANEQFF; cdr3_nt: TGCGCCAGCAGCTTGACGGATAGCGGGGGGGCCAATGAGCAGTTCTTC
v_call: TRBV5-8; j_call: TRBJ2-1; clone_size: .; d_call: TRBD2; cdr3_aa: CASTQRGIYNEQFF; cdr3_nt: TGTGCCAGCACCCAGCGGGGGATCTACAATGAGCAGTTCTTC
v_call: TRBV4-1; j_call: TRBJ2-4; clone_size: many; d_call: TRBD2; cdr3_aa: CASSQGLAGENIQYF; cdr3_nt: TGCGCCAGCAGCCAGGGACTAGCGGGTGAAAACATTCAGTACTTC
v_call: TRBV5-1; j_call: TRBJ2-2; clone_size: .; d_call: TRBD2; cdr3_aa: CASSFYGGRANGELFF; cdr3_nt: TGCGCCAGCAGCTTTTACGGCGGGAGGGCCAACGGGGAGCTGTTTTTT
v_call: TRBV30; j_call: TRBJ2-1; clone_size: .; d_call: .; cdr3_aa: CAASPGDSYNEQFF; cdr3_nt: TGTGCCGCCTCCCCCGGGGACTCCTACAATGAGCAGTTCTTC
v_call: TRBV4-2; j_call: TRBJ1-6; clone_size: .; d_call: .; cdr3_aa: CASSQESRGSGSPLHF; cdr3_nt: TGTGCCAGCAGCCAAGAATCACGAGGATCTGGTTCACCCCTCCACTTT
v_call: TRBV10-3; j_call: TRBJ2-7; clone_size: .; d_call: .; cdr3_aa: CAISDRTGQHYEQYF; cdr3_nt: TGTGCCATCAGTGATCGCACGGGACAACACTACGAGCAGTACTTC
v_call: TRBV11-2; j_call: TRBJ2-1; clone_size: .; d_call: .; cdr3_aa: CASSYVGSYNEQFF; cdr3_nt: TGTGCCAGCAGCTATGTGGGCTCGTACAATGAGCAGTTCTTC
v_call: TRBV2; j_call: TRBJ1-1; clone_size: few; d_call: TRBD1; cdr3_aa: CASSVGQGNTEAFF; cdr3_nt: TGTGCCAGCAGTGTCGGACAGGGGAACACTGAAGCTTTCTTT
v_call: TRBV2; j_call: TRBJ1-2; clone_size: .; d_call: TRBD1; cdr3_aa: CASRTGGGYGYTF; cdr3_nt: TGTGCCAGCAGGACAGGGGGAGGCTATGGCTACACCTTC
v_call: TRBV4-2; j_call: TRBJ2-3; clone_size: once; d_call: .; cdr3_aa: CASSPRSSAERTDTQYF; cdr3_nt: TGTGCCAGCAGCCCCCGTTCCAGTGCGGAGCGCACAGATACGCAGTATTTT
v_call: TRBV19; j_call: TRBJ1-2; clone_size: .; d_call: .; cdr3_aa: CASSISAPRDYGYTF; cdr3_nt: TGTGCCAGTAGTATATCGGCACCCCGGGACTATGGCTACACCTTC
v_call: TRBV19; j_call: TRBJ2-1; clone_size: .; d_call: .; cdr3_aa: CASSTPQGKNEQFF; cdr3_nt: TGTGCCAGTAGTACTCCCCAGGGGAAGAATGAGCAGTTCTTC
v_call: TRBV4-1; j_call: TRBJ1-4; clone_size: .; d_call: .; cdr3_aa: CASSQDGTRANEKLFF; cdr3_nt: TGCGCCAGCAGCCAAGATGGCACCAGGGCAAATGAAAAACTGTTTTTT
v_call: TRBV6-6; j_call: TRBJ2-7; clone_size: .; d_call: TRBD1; cdr3_aa: CASSPGQGRYEQYF; cdr3_nt: TGTGCCAGCAGTCCCGGACAGGGACGCTACGAGCAGTACTTC
v_call: TRBV5-4; j_call: TRBJ1-5; clone_size: .; d_call: .; cdr3_aa: CASSLGGSSNQPQHF; cdr3_nt: TGTGCCAGCAGCTTGGGAGGGAGTAGCAATCAGCCCCAGCATTTT
v_call: TRBV4-2; j_call: TRBJ1-2; clone_size: once; d_call: .; cdr3_aa: CASSQEGGQYGYTF; cdr3_nt: TGTGCCAGCAGCCAAGAGGGTGGACAGTATGGCTACACCTTC
v_call: TRBV18; j_call: TRBJ2-3; clone_size: .; d_call: TRBD2; cdr3_aa: CASSPSGGGTQYF; cdr3_nt: TGTGCCAGCTCACCTAGCGGGGGAGGTACGCAGTATTTT
v_call: TRBV7-9; j_call: TRBJ2-7; clone_size: .; d_call: .; cdr3_aa: CASSGEAGKYF; cdr3_nt: TGTGCCAGCAGCGGAGAGGCAGGGAAGTACTTC
v_call: TRBV18; j_call: TRBJ2-3; clone_size: .; d_call: TRBD2; cdr3_aa: CATTGTTKDTQYF; cdr3_nt: TGTGCCACCACCGGGACTACAAAAGATACGCAGTATTTT
v_call: TRBV4-2; j_call: TRBJ2-7; clone_size: .; d_call: .; cdr3_aa: CASSQDRRYEQYF; cdr3_nt: TGTGCCAGCAGCCAAGATCGGAGGTACGAGCAGTACTTC
v_call: TRBV2; j_call: TRBJ2-7; clone_size: .; d_call: TRBD1; cdr3_aa: CASTQDRGPSYEQYF; cdr3_nt: TGTGCCAGCACCCAGGACAGGGGCCCTTCCTACGAGCAGTACTTC
v_call: TRBV7-9; j_call: TRBJ2-3; clone_size: .; d_call: TRBD2; cdr3_aa: CASSDAGGGVTDTQYF; cdr3_nt: TGTGCCAGCAGCGATGCGGGAGGTGGGGTAACAGATACGCAGTATTTT
v_call: TRBV19; j_call: TRBJ1-2; clone_size: .; d_call: .; cdr3_aa: CASSPTFEGYGYTF; cdr3_nt: TGTGCCAGTAGTCCGACCTTTGAGGGCTATGGCTACACCTTC
v_call: TRBV4-3; j_call: TRBJ2-1; clone_size: .; d_call: .; cdr3_aa: CASSQASGTPNEQFF; cdr3_nt: TGCGCCAGCAGCCAAGCATCCGGGACTCCAAATGAGCAGTTCTTC
v_call: TRBV27; j_call: TRBJ2-1; clone_size: .; d_call: TRBD2; cdr3_aa: CASSPLAGANEQFF; cdr3_nt: TGTGCCAGCAGTCCCTTAGCGGGAGCGAATGAGCAGTTCTTC
v_call: TRBV14; j_call: TRBJ2-1; clone_size: .; d_call: TRBD2; cdr3_aa: CASSQDRGTISYNEQFF; cdr3_nt: TGTGCCAGCAGCCAAGATCGGGGGACTATCTCCTACAATGAGCAGTTCTTC
v_call: TRBV30; j_call: TRBJ2-1; clone_size: .; d_call: .; cdr3_aa: CAWSRGRINEQFF; cdr3_nt: TGTGCCTGGAGCCGCGGGCGGATCAATGAGCAGTTCTTC